Each of the 30 T cell receptor beta chains below was sequenced from the same sample in a study of CD8+CD57+ T cells in acquired aplastic anemia. Patients chosen for sequencing had CD8+CD57+ cells that had expanded, as shown by flow cytometry. The use of genomic DNA as template underpinned the TCR beta VDJ and CDR3 profiling. Via MiXCR, TCRdb re-called the reads, giving one row per CDR3 protein. The sample has approximately 150,000 distinct CDR3 sequences, more than 45% seen once. The specimen was sorted CD4+, CD8+, or CD8+CD57+ T cells (not recorded which) from PBMCs. The receptors stem from a human donor with aplastic anemia.

The chain couples TRBV7-9 to TRBJ1-2; D might be TRBD1 (6 bases). Trimming shortened V by 6 bases and J by 5 bases, and 16 bases separated the two germline ends. Germline CDR1 is SEHNR and CDR2 is FQNEAQ (reference sequence). This CDR3 spans 14 amino acids. As DNA, the CDR3 is TGTGCCAGCAGGCAAGGGGGGGCAGTATATGGCTACACCTTC. Amino acids: CASRQGGAVYGYTF.

This clonotype was picked up many times. This chain connects TRBV5-6 to TRBJ2-1, with 7 nucleotides matching TRBD2. V lost 2 bases and J lost 3; bases outside the gene matches: 5. The CDR3 runs 15 residues. Germline CDR1 is SGHDT and CDR2 is YYEEEE. The CDR3 region is CASSFRSGDYNEQFF. In DNA, the CDR3 is TGTGCCAGCAGCTTCAGAAGCGGGGACTACAATGAGCAGTTCTTC.

The gene calls are TRBV18 and TRBJ2-1, with D possibly being TRBD1 or TRBD2 (5 bases each). The V end lost 5 bases, the J end lost 10 bases, and 21 bases lay between the germline ends. Germline loops: CDR1 KGHSH, CDR2 LQKENI. This CDR3 is built from 15 residues. For the CDR3, the DNA is TGTGCCAGCTCAACCGGGACCGCACCCTACGGGGAGCAGTTCTTC. The encoded protein is CASSTGTAPYGEQFF. The full variable domain, completed using reference TRBV18 and TRBJ2-1, is NAGVMQNPRHLVRRRGQEARLRCSPMKGHSHVYWYRQLPEEGLKFMVYLQKENIIDESGMPKERFSAEFPKEGPSILRIQQVVRGDSAAYFCASSTGTAPYGEQFFGPGTRLTVL.

On this clonotype: At one boundary the junction diverges from the germline segment, which might be a read error. As DNA, the CDR3 is TGTGCCAGCAGCTTGGAAGGCTCTGCAGATACCCAGTATTTT. Amino acid sequence: CASSLEGSADTQYF. The genes are TRBV5-5 and TRBJ2-3; D is uncertain. The V gene's germline CDR1 is SGHKS and CDR2 YYEKEE (reference sequence). This CDR3 region has 14 residues.

This clonotype was recorded many times. V and J are TRBV19 and TRBJ1-5; TRBD1 matches 8 bases. The CDR3 is 15 amino acids. Germline V lookup: CDR1 LNHDA, CDR2 SQIVND (reference sequence). Trimming took 9 bases from V and 2 from J; bases not matched to a gene: 9. CDR3 bases: TGTGCCAGCGCGCCCTCGACAGGGGGCAATCAGCCCCAGCATTTT. Amino acids: CASAPSTGGNQPQHF.

The chain recombines TRBV2 with TRBJ1-5; D is unclear. Deletions cut 2 bases from V and 6 bases from J, with 5 bases between. The CDR3 sequence is 12 residues long. The germline gives CDR1 SNHLY, CDR2 FYNNEI. CDR3 sequence: CASSEIGQPQHF. In DNA form, the CDR3 reads TGTGCCAGCAGTGAAATAGGTCAGCCCCAGCATTTT.

This clonotype was observed many times. This chain uses TRBV9 with TRBJ1-2, with D possibly TRBD1 on 6 matching bases. Trimming left V 4 bases short and J 2 bases short, with 18 bases between. The length of the CDR3 is 16 residues. Germline V gene data show CDR1 as SGDLS and CDR2 as YYNGEE. The CDR3 DNA is TGTGCCAGCAGCTCGGGCGTCGGGGGCCGGAACTATGGCTACACCTTC. Encoded protein: CASSSGVGGRNYGYTF. Full variable domain (rest looked up from reference TRBV9 and TRBJ1-2): DSGVTQTPKHLITATGQRVTLRCSPRSGDLSVYWYQQSLDQGLQFLIQYYNGEERAKGNILERFSAQQFPDLHSELNLSSLELGDSALYFCASSSGVGGRNYGYTFGSGTRLTVV.

This rearrangement joins TRBV2 to TRBJ1-4; no clear D gene. The CDR3 spans 12 residues. Germline V lookup: CDR1 SNHLY, CDR2 FYNNEI. The V end was cut by 6 bases, the J end by 6 bases, with 8 bases between. DNA for the CDR3: TGTGCCAGCAGGGGTATCGATGAAAAACTGTTTTTT. Translating gives CASRGIDEKLFF.

In regard to this clonotype: A read error is likely, as this CDR3 ends without the conserved phenylalanine or tryptophan. The DNA is left out, because the CDR3 cannot be placed on it with certainty; the CDR3 is given as TCRdb lists it. The chain links TRBV11-2 to TRBJ1-6; the table's D call TRBD1 went unverified against the DNA. From germline, CDR1 is SGHAT and CDR2 FQNNGV. The CDR3 spans 15 residues, counting both ends. This CDR3 reads CASSPDSLGNSPPHY.

The chain links TRBV12-3 or TRBV12-4 to TRBJ1-4, with D maybe TRBD1 (5 bases). This CDR3 region has 15 residues. V lost 2 bases to trimming and J lost 8 bases, with 15 bases between them. The CDR3 region has the DNA TGTGCCAGCAGTTTATACGGTGGAGGGGAGGAAAAACTGTTTTTT. Translated, it gives CASSLYGGGEEKLFF.

J is TRBJ2-1 and V is TRBV20-1; possibly TRBD1 or TRBD2 for D (5 bases each). The CDR3 has 15 amino acids. Germline CDR1 reads DFQATT; CDR2 reads SNEGSKA (reference sequence). Between the trimmed V and J ends, which lost 3 bases and 6 bases, there was a span of 18 bases. The CDR3 loop is CSASTFGGLVNEQFF. Written as DNA, the CDR3 is TGCAGTGCTAGTACTTTTGGGGGATTAGTCAATGAGCAGTTCTTC.

This chain joins TRBV7-3 and TRBJ2-7; D not resolved. The ends were cut back, 5 bases at V and 4 bases at J, with 12 bases in the middle. The CDR3 contains 13 residues. Germline values: CDR1 SGHTA, CDR2 FQGTGA. Here the CDR3 DNA reads TGTGCCAGCAGCCCCCCCCCACTATACGAGCAGTACTTC. Residues: CASSPPPLYEQYF.

This clonotype was seen only once. This chain connects TRBV29-1 to TRBJ2-7; the D gene could be TRBD1 or TRBD2 (7 bases each). CDR1 is SQVTM, CDR2 ANQGSEA, per germline. Trimming took off 3 bases at V and 2 bases at J, with 14 bases between the two ends. The CDR3 length is 14 residues. The CDR3 coding sequence is TGCAGCGTTGACGACAGGGAGGGTCCCTACGAGCAGTACTTC. Amino acid sequence: CSVDDREGPYEQYF.

In regard to this clonotype: Just one base apart from a much larger clone, this may be a read error. The V call is TRBV12-3 or TRBV12-4, the J call TRBJ2-7; the D gene is possibly TRBD2 (6 bases). V gave up 4 bases and J gave up 4 bases, with 14 bases separating them. This CDR3 contains 14 residues. The CDR3 loop is CASSYGGANYEQYF. The CDR3 region has the DNA TGTGCCAGCAGTTACGGCGGGGCTAATTACGAGCAGTACTTC.

This clonotype was seen many times. The rearrangement joins TRBV6-1 to TRBJ2-5, with D possibly being TRBD1 (5 bases). The CDR3 contains 14 residues. Trimming took 6 bases from V and 4 from J, leaving 15 bases between them. The germline gives CDR1 MNHNS, CDR2 SASEGT. Written as DNA, the CDR3 is TGTGCCAGCAGGCCCACGGAGCAGGGAGAGACCCAGTACTTC. Its protein is CASRPTEQGETQYF.

With regard to this clonotype: A read error may explain this, as a much larger clone is one base away. The rearrangement links TRBV6-1 to TRBJ1-2; 8 bases are a match to TRBD1. Germline V gene lookup returns CDR1 MNHNS and CDR2 SASEGT. The length of the CDR3 is 12 residues. The CDR3 DNA follows: TGTGTCAGCAGTCCGACAGGGGAGGGCTACACCTTC. Its translation: CVSSPTGEGYTF.

This clonotype showed up many times. The chain employs TRBV7-9 and TRBJ1-2, with 7 bases aligning to TRBD1. V gave up 5 bases and J gave up 8 bases; unmatched junction bases: 5. Germline assignment: CDR1 SEHNR and CDR2 FQNEAQ (reference sequence). The CDR3 is 12 amino acids. The CDR3 loop reads CASSPQGLGYTF. Here the CDR3 DNA reads TGTGCCAGCAGCCCACAGGGGTTAGGCTACACCTTC.

The chain uses TRBV7-3 and TRBJ1-1; D is uncertain. The germline V gene encodes CDR1 SGHTA and CDR2 FQGTGA. Trimming pared 0 bases from V and 6 bases from J, leaving 11 bases between. The CDR3 contains 14 residues. CDR3 sequence (DNA): TGTGCCAGCAGCTTAACGCCAACCAGTCCTGAAGCTTTCTTT. Translating it yields CASSLTPTSPEAFF.

In its sample, this clonotype was seen many times. The V and J genes are TRBV6-1 and TRBJ2-3; 12 bases are a match to TRBD1. The V segment lost 6 bases and the J segment 3 bases; nucleotides outside the gene matches: 7. This CDR3 contains 16 residues. The germline V gene has CDR1 MNHNS and CDR2 SASEGT. The CDR3, as DNA: TGTGCCAGCAGGACCCGGGACAGGGGGCGAACAGATACGCAGTATTTT. The encoded protein is CASRTRDRGRTDTQYF.

The chain joins TRBV24-1 to TRBJ1-6; unclear D gene. Germline V gives CDR1 KGHDR, CDR2 SFDVKD. Between the trimmed V and J ends, which lost 7 bases and 7 bases, there was a span of 13 bases. This CDR3 is built from 14 residues. CDR3 in DNA: TGTGCCACCAGCTCATTCTTCCTCAATTCACCCCTCCACTTT. As protein: CATSSFFLNSPLHF.

The chain joins TRBV11-1 to TRBJ1-2, with a weak D call TRBD1 (6 bases). Trimming removed 3 bases from V and 3 bases from J, with 17 bases in between. The CDR3 runs to 16 residues. Germline CDR1 SGHAT, CDR2 FQDESV (reference sequence). Here the CDR3 reads CASSFGQTPADYGYTF. The CDR3 nucleotides read TGTGCCAGCAGCTTCGGACAGACCCCTGCCGACTATGGCTACACCTTC. The variable domain in full, completed from reference TRBV11-1 and TRBJ1-2, reads EAEVAQSPRYKITEKSQAVAFWCDPISGHATLYWYRQILGQGPELLVQFQDESVVDDSQLPKDRFSAERLKGVDSTLKIQPAELGDSAMYLCASSFGQTPADYGYTFGSGTRLTVV.

In its sample, this clonotype was seen many times. This chain connects TRBV6-5 to TRBJ2-3; 12 bases align to TRBD2. The CDR3 sequence is 16 residues long. Germline CDR1 MNHEY, CDR2 SVGAGI. V lost 0 bases and J lost 3; bases outside the gene matches: 1. The CDR3 sequence is CASSYSTSGRTDTQYF. The CDR3 coding sequence is TGTGCCAGCAGTTACTCGACTAGCGGGAGAACAGATACGCAGTATTTT.

There are many counts of this clonotype. CDR3 sequence: CASRRQMNTEAFF. In DNA form, the CDR3 reads TGCGCCAGCAGGAGACAGATGAACACTGAAGCTTTCTTT. This rearrangement joins TRBV5-1 to TRBJ1-1; D might be TRBD1 (5 bases). Trimming pared 5 bases from V and 0 bases from J, leaving 8 bases between. The germline V gene encodes CDR1 SGHRS and CDR2 YFSETQ. The CDR3 runs to 13 residues.

The chain uses TRBV29-1 and TRBJ1-1; no clear D. Germline V gene lookup returns CDR1 SQVTM and CDR2 ANQGSEA. The CDR3 length is 9 residues. The V end was cut by 3 bases, the J end by 7 bases, with 3 bases between. This CDR3 is CSVDGEAFF. The CDR3 nucleotides are TGCAGCGTTGACGGTGAAGCTTTCTTT.

This rearrangement joins TRBV4-3 to TRBJ1-6; 12 bases are shared with TRBD1. V lost 7 bases to trimming and J lost 9 bases; unmatched junction nucleotides: 10. Germline CDR1 is LGHNA and CDR2 is YSLEER. CDR3 size: 16 residues. The CDR3 loop is CASTLTGGQGASPLHF. CDR3 bases: TGCGCCAGCACTCTCACCGGGGGACAGGGGGCTTCACCCCTCCACTTT.

The V call is TRBV10-3, the J call TRBJ1-1; D ambiguous. Germline V lookup: CDR1 ENHRY, CDR2 SYGVKD. V shed 0 bases and J shed 2 bases, with 10 bases lying between them. This CDR3 is 15 amino acids long. CDR3 DNA sequence: TGTGCCATCAGTGAGTCGGTGACTGGAAACACTGAAGCTTTCTTT. Translating gives CAISESVTGNTEAFF.

The J gene is TRBJ2-3, the V gene TRBV20-1; no reliable D call. The CDR3 covers 10 residues. V shed 5 bases and J shed 6 bases, with 6 bases lying between them. Looked up from germline, CDR1 is DFQATT and CDR2 is SNEGSKA (reference sequence). Here the CDR3 reads CSAAWDTQYF. The CDR3 coding sequence is TGCAGTGCTGCTTGGGATACGCAGTATTTT.

This clonotype was seen only once. The junction differs from germline at one of its ends, possibly a read error. The CDR3 sequence: CANSYTGVGDNQPQHF. The CDR3 DNA sequence: TGTGCCAACAGTTACACAGGGGTCGGGGATAATCAGCCCCAGCATTTT. This chain uses TRBV6-2 or TRBV6-3 with TRBJ1-5; TRBD1 matches 7 bases. Germline V gene data show CDR1 as MNHEY and CDR2 as SVGEGT. There are 16 residues in the CDR3.

Of note for this clonotype: One end of the junction does not line up with germline, which may come from a read error. The chain couples TRBV15 to TRBJ2-1; TRBD2 matches 14 bases. The CDR3 contains 15 residues. The V gene's germline CDR1 is LNHNV and CDR2 YYDKDF (reference sequence). The CDR3 nucleotides are TGTGCCACCAGCGGGTCGACTAGCGGGAGGGGCGAGCGGTTCTTC. Amino acid sequence: CATSGSTSGRGERFF.

This clonotype has at least ten counts. The J gene is TRBJ2-6, the V gene TRBV5-6, with unresolved D. V was pared by 1 base and J by 4 bases, with 3 bases between. Per the germline V gene, CDR1 is SGHDT and CDR2 is YYEEEE. This CDR3 is 13 amino acids long. The CDR3 sequence: CASSLSGANVLTF. CDR3 bases: TGTGCCAGCAGCTTGTCCGGGGCCAACGTCCTGACTTTC.